The next 18 T cell receptor beta chains were all read from a single sample in a study of blood T cell repertoires in COVID-19. Data came from immunoSEQ multiplex PCR; TCRdb stores just in-frame clones and leaves some out. The repertoire includes 180,000 or so clones, over 80% of them detected once, and 4.4% sits in the top ten. The sequenced sample consisted of PBMCs or T cells enriched from blood (not recorded which). The receptors originated from a woman in her forties or fifties who had recovered from COVID-19.

The chain uses TRBV29-1 and TRBJ1-2; D is perhaps TRBD1 (6 bases). Trimming removed 4 bases from V and 5 bases from J, with 14 bases in between. The CDR3 has 13 amino acids. Germline V gene data show CDR1 as SQVTM and CDR2 as ANQGSEA. The CDR3 here is CSVAEGVGYGYTF. CDR3 sequence (DNA): TGCAGCGTTGCTGAGGGGGTCGGATATGGCTACACCTTC.

The chain is built from TRBV14 and TRBJ1-6; possibly TRBD1 for D (6 bases). Per the germline V gene, CDR1 is SGHDN and CDR2 is FVKESK. There are 17 residues in the CDR3. Deletions cut 3 bases from V and 0 bases from J, with 12 bases between. The CDR3 protein is CASSHRQGSSYNSPLHF. Written as DNA, the CDR3 is TGTGCCAGCAGCCACAGGCAGGGGAGCTCCTATAATTCACCCCTCCACTTT.

The rearrangement joins TRBV6-5 to TRBJ1-2; 8 bases line up with TRBD1. Trimming removed 8 bases from V and 9 bases from J; junction bases left unmatched: 14. Germline V gene sequence: CDR1 MNHEY, CDR2 SVGAGI. The CDR3 runs 14 residues. The CDR3 spells CASPGEQGVGSYTF. CDR3 coding DNA: TGTGCCAGCCCAGGAGAACAGGGGGTTGGTAGCTACACCTTC.

This sequence joins TRBV19 and TRBJ1-5; no reliable D call. CDR3 length equals 15 residues. Germline V gene data show CDR1 as LNHDA and CDR2 as SQIVND (reference sequence). Trimming left V 3 bases short and J 0 bases short, with 9 bases between. The CDR3 DNA is TGTGCCAGTAGTATTATCCCAGATAGCAATCAGCCCCAGCATTTT. Its protein product is CASSIIPDSNQPQHF. The variable domain in full, completed from reference TRBV19 and TRBJ1-5, reads DGGITQSPKYLFRKEGQNVTLSCEQNLNHDAMYWYRQDPGQGLRLIYYSQIVNDFQKGDIAEGYSVSREKKESFPLTVTSAQKNPTAFYLCASSIIPDSNQPQHFGDGTRLSIL.

The V call is TRBV9, the J call TRBJ1-5; D might be TRBD1 (5 bases). Looked up from germline, CDR1 is SGDLS and CDR2 is YYNGEE. Trimming took off 0 bases at V and 5 bases at J, with 9 bases between the two ends. There are 14 residues in the CDR3. CDR3 sequence (DNA): TGTGCCAGCAGCGTAGGGGGGGAGGATCAGCCCCAGCATTTT. Protein: CASSVGGEDQPQHF.

The genes are TRBV10-2 and TRBJ2-7; 16 bases are shared with TRBD2. The trim removed 3 bases at V and 13 bases at J, leaving 15 bases unmatched. The CDR3 covers 17 residues. CDR1 and CDR2 from the germline V gene are WSHSY and SAAADI. CDR3 DNA: TGCGCCAGCAGTGACGGGGTGTCGGGACTAGCGGGAGGGCTAAAATACGTC. It specifies CASSDGVSGLAGGLKYV.

The J gene is TRBJ2-4, the V gene TRBV12-3 or TRBV12-4, with D maybe TRBD1 (6 bases). V gave up 6 bases and J gave up 7 bases, with 13 bases separating them. This CDR3 has 13 residues. CDR3 sequence reads: CASRETGTNIQYF. CDR3 nucleotides: TGTGCCAGCAGGGAAACAGGGACCAACATTCAGTACTTC.

This clone showed up just once. The V and J genes are TRBV11-2 and TRBJ1-4; D is unresolved. The germline V and J ends were trimmed by 5 bases and 6 bases, with 22 bases remaining between them. Per germline, CDR1 SGHAT and CDR2 FQNNGV. This CDR3 is built from 17 residues. As DNA, the CDR3 is TGTGCCAGCAGCCCCACCGAGGTGGCCCCGGGGTATGAAAAACTGTTTTTT. This gives the protein CASSPTEVAPGYEKLFF.

The chain joins TRBV14 to TRBJ1-1, with D possibly being TRBD1 (5 bases). The CDR3 extends over 13 amino acids. With 5 bases removed from V and 1 base from J, the gap between germline ends came to 8 bases. In germline, CDR1 is SGHDN, CDR2 FVKESK. In nucleotides, the CDR3 is TGTGCCAGCAGCGCCCAGGGGAACACTGAAGCTTTCTTT. It is translated as CASSAQGNTEAFF.

The chain couples TRBV5-1 to TRBJ2-1, with D unresolved. Trimming removed 4 bases from V and 6 bases from J, with 8 bases in between. The length of the CDR3 is 12 residues. Germline CDR1 is SGHRS and CDR2 is YFSETQ. CDR3 sequence reads: CASSPTVNEQFF. As DNA, the CDR3 is TGCGCCAGCAGCCCGACTGTCAATGAGCAGTTCTTC.

This clone was observed at least ten times. V is TRBV20-1 and J is TRBJ2-1, with 7 nucleotides matching TRBD2. V was clipped by 3 bases and J by 7 bases; unmatched bases: 9. Germline values: CDR1 DFQATT, CDR2 SNEGSKA (reference sequence). The CDR3 covers 14 residues. The CDR3 is CSASLTGGRNEQFF. The CDR3 nucleotides read TGCAGTGCTAGTTTGACGGGGGGAAGGAATGAGCAGTTCTTC.

The chain links TRBV14 to TRBJ2-1, with no clear D. The CDR3 sequence is 11 residues long. The germline gives CDR1 SGHDN, CDR2 FVKESK. V was clipped by 2 bases and J by 12 bases, with 8 bases between them. CDR3 DNA: TGTGCCAGCAGCCAATTGCGGATGCAGTTCTTC. It codes for CASSQLRMQFF.

This chain links TRBV2 with TRBJ1-5, with D perhaps TRBD1 (5 bases). The CDR3 loop spans 15 amino acids. The V end was cut by 6 bases, the J end by 7 bases, with 19 bases between. Germline CDR1 reads SNHLY; CDR2 reads FYNNEI. CDR3 sequence: CASRELAGGDQPQHF. Here the CDR3 DNA reads TGTGCCAGCAGGGAACTTGCGGGGGGGGACCAGCCCCAGCATTTT.

This clone was observed a handful of times. Other DNA sequences in the sample encode the same CDR3. V gene TRBV18 combines with J gene TRBJ2-7; 7 bases line up with TRBD1. CDR1 and CDR2 (germline): KGHSH, LQKENI. V lost 3 bases, J lost 2 bases, and 4 bases stayed unmatched. CDR3 length equals 14 residues. The CDR3 DNA sequence: TGTGCCAGCTCACCGCGACAGGGAACCTACGAGCAGTACGTC. Its translation is CASSPRQGTYEQYV.

Only one count was recorded for this clone. The chain is built from TRBV27 and TRBJ2-1; 9 positions match TRBD2. CDR3 length equals 14 residues. The germline V gene encodes CDR1 MNHEY and CDR2 SMNVEV (reference sequence). The V segment lost 6 bases and the J segment 6 bases; nucleotides outside the gene matches: 6. The chain's CDR3 is CASSPGLAPNEQFF. The CDR3 DNA reads as TGTGCCAGCAGCCCGGGACTAGCCCCCAATGAGCAGTTCTTC.

This clone showed up just a few times. This chain uses TRBV2 with TRBJ1-2; 9 bases map to TRBD1. The CDR3 runs 15 residues. Germline CDR1 reads SNHLY; CDR2 reads FYNNEI. V dropped 7 bases and J dropped 4; count of bases not matched to a gene: 10. CDR3 loop: CASTGQGPLVYGYTF. DNA of the CDR3: TGTGCCAGCACGGGACAGGGACCTTTAGTCTATGGCTACACCTTC.

The J gene is TRBJ1-5, the V gene TRBV28, with a possible D match to TRBD1 (5 bases). CDR1 and CDR2 from the germline V gene are MDHEN and SYDVKM. The CDR3 covers 15 residues. Trimming left V 8 bases short and J 6 bases short, with 20 bases between. The CDR3 loop reads CASYRQSGASQPQHF. The CDR3 coding sequence is TGTGCCAGCTACCGTCAAAGTGGGGCGAGTCAGCCCCAGCATTTT.

V is TRBV6-2 or TRBV6-3 and J is TRBJ1-1; D remains ambiguous. V lost 4 bases and J lost 1, with 19 bases in between. From germline, CDR1 is MNHEY and CDR2 SVGEGT. The CDR3 has 17 amino acids. The CDR3 sequence: CASSSYPGDLENTEAFF. The DNA for the CDR3 is TGTGCCAGCAGTTCTTACCCCGGGGATTTAGAGAACACTGAAGCTTTCTTT.